The present T cell receptor beta chain was sequenced within a study of cytomegalovirus exposure and HLA in healthy donors. Overall study findings and caveats: The authors enumerated roughly 180 TCR beta chains as linked to cytomegalovirus. Available immune exposure information was restricted to CMV serostatus only.

Healthy individuals who donated bone marrow served as the donors. Nominal health characterized the donors when sampled, though unrecorded immune exposures were likely. The study ran its PCR with 60 Vbeta and 13 Jbeta primers. TCRdb's table, derived via immunoSEQ multiplex PCR, lists solely in-frame clones and lacks some. The sample yields about 170,000 clones, approximately 73% seen once. Germline V gives CDR1 SGHNT, CDR2 YYREEE (reference sequence). CDR3 length: 14 residues. Note on this clone: Antigen specificity is unknown.

The genes are TRBV5-4 and TRBJ2-5; no clear D gene. The J call may not be correct, given that the DNA end is closer to TRBJ2-7. This TCR came from a young woman in good health and CMV-seropositive. Sequencing was done on a sample of PBMCs. CDR3 sequence: CASSFADQSYEQYF. CDR3 bases: TGTGCCAGCAGCTTCGCGGATCAATCCTACGAGCAGTACTTC.